A single sample is the source of the 30 T cell receptor beta chains below, sequenced in a study of blood T cell repertoires in COVID-19. TCRdb's table, derived via immunoSEQ multiplex PCR, lists solely in-frame clones and lacks some. The data show some 220,000 clones, 75% to 90% seen once. Sequenced sample: PBMCs or T cells enriched from blood (not recorded which). These receptors originate from a woman under 30 in a cohort exposed to, infected with or recovered from COVID-19 (not recorded which).

CDR3 nucleotide sequence: TGCGCCAGTGGCACAGGGAACACTGAAGCTTTCTTT. Amino acids: CASGTGNTEAFF. The chain has TRBV10-2 and TRBJ1-1; possibly TRBD1 for D (5 bases). The CDR3 runs to 12 residues. Germline CDR1 and CDR2: WSHSY and SAAADI. V gave up 9 bases and J gave up 1 base, with 9 bases separating them.

The rearrangement links TRBV29-1 to TRBJ2-1; TRBD2 aligns across 11 bases. In germline, CDR1 is SQVTM, CDR2 ANQGSEA. V was clipped by 6 bases and J by 5 bases; unmatched bases: 12. CDR3 length: 16 amino acids. In DNA form, the CDR3 reads TGCAGCGTCGTCTACGTAGCGGGGGGGTACAACAATGAGCAGTTCTTC. This encodes CSVVYVAGGYNNEQFF.

This rearrangement joins TRBV4-2 to TRBJ1-6, with D perhaps matching TRBD1 (5 bases). Germline V gives CDR1 LGHNA, CDR2 YNFKEQ. The CDR3 totals 17 residues. V lost 1 base and J lost 5, with 15 bases in between. The chain's CDR3 is CASSQVGRVTDNSPLHF. Here the CDR3 DNA reads TGTGCCAGCAGCCAAGTGGGCAGGGTAACGGATAATTCACCCCTCCACTTT.

V gene TRBV11-3 combines with J gene TRBJ2-7; a weak D match, TRBD1 (6 bases). V lost 1 base, J lost 3 bases, and 19 bases lay in between. The CDR3 runs 17 residues. The germline CDR1 and CDR2 sequences are SGHNT and YENEEA. As DNA, the CDR3 is TGTGCCAGCAGCTTAGTTCAGACGACAGGCTGGGTCTACGAGCAGTACTTC. It yields the protein CASSLVQTTGWVYEQYF.

In its sample, this clone was seen once. V is TRBV5-1 and J is TRBJ2-6; D perhaps matches TRBD1 (5 bases). CDR3 size: 15 residues. The germline gives CDR1 SGHRS, CDR2 YFSETQ. Trimming left V 0 bases short and J 4 bases short, with 8 bases between. CDR3 residues: CASSLEGRGANVLTF. The CDR3 bases are TGCGCCAGCAGCTTGGAGGGGCGGGGGGCCAACGTCCTGACTTTC.

The chain is built from TRBV18 and TRBJ1-1; 8 nucleotides match TRBD1. The V segment lost 2 bases and the J segment 8 bases; nucleotides outside the gene matches: 13. There are 16 residues in the CDR3. Germline V lookup: CDR1 KGHSH, CDR2 LQKENI. In DNA, the CDR3 is TGTGCCAGCTCACCAACGGCAGGGGGCGAGTGGAGCGAAGCTTTCTTT. Protein: CASSPTAGGEWSEAFF.

This rearrangement joins TRBV2 to TRBJ2-7, with D hard to call. Trimming cost V 8 bases and J 2 bases, with 10 bases left between them. This CDR3 is 12 amino acids long. Germline V gene sequence: CDR1 SNHLY, CDR2 FYNNEI. The CDR3 coding sequence is TGTGCCAGCTCTCCAGATCCCTACGAGCAGTACTTC. Translating gives CASSPDPYEQYF.

J is TRBJ2-5 and V is TRBV19; 8 positions match TRBD2. The germline gives CDR1 LNHDA, CDR2 SQIVND (reference sequence). This CDR3 has 16 residues. J lost 7 bases, V lost 5 bases, and 15 bases had no gene match. The CDR3 bases are TGTGCCAGTAGTCCCCTTTCCGGGACTAGTCAGGGGACCCAGTACTTC. Translated, it gives CASSPLSGTSQGTQYF.

The gene calls are TRBV27 and TRBJ1-2, with TRBD1 matching over 8 bases. Trimming removed 2 bases from V and 5 bases from J; junction bases left unmatched: 7. The CDR3 has 15 residues. CDR1 is MNHEY and CDR2 is SMNVEV in the germline V gene (reference sequence). For the CDR3, the DNA is TGTGCCAGCAGTTTAAGTTACAGGGGGGAATATGGCTACACCTTC. Translation: CASSLSYRGEYGYTF.

This chain connects TRBV30 to TRBJ2-7; 8 bases are a match to TRBD1. The germline V gene encodes CDR1 GTSNPN and CDR2 SVGIG (reference sequence). J lost 2 bases, V lost 4 bases, and 1 base had no gene match. The CDR3 extends over 12 amino acids. CDR3 nucleotide sequence: TGTGCCTGGATACAGGGGGCCTACGAGCAGTACTTC. Its protein product is CAWIQGAYEQYF.

The chain links TRBV6-5 to TRBJ2-4; possibly TRBD1 for D (5 bases). This CDR3 region has 14 residues. The germline gives CDR1 MNHEY, CDR2 SVGAGI. V lost 6 bases to trimming and J lost 1 base, with 10 bases between them. The CDR3 protein is CASSRDLAKNIQYF. Here the CDR3 DNA reads TGTGCCAGCAGCAGGGATTTGGCCAAAAACATTCAGTACTTC.

This CDR3 is CASSVQTVIRGPGAQYF. CDR3 sequence (DNA): TGTGCCAGCAGCGTTCAAACGGTGATCAGGGGCCCAGGGGCCCAGTACTTC. This chain uses TRBV5-6 with TRBJ2-5; possibly TRBD1 for D (6 bases). V lost 4 bases and J lost 9, with 28 bases in between. The CDR3 covers 17 residues. Looked up from germline, CDR1 is SGHDT and CDR2 is YYEEEE. Looking up the rest from reference TRBV5-6 and TRBJ2-5 gives the full variable domain: DAGVTQSPTHLIKTRGQQVTLRCSPKSGHDTVSWYQQALGQGPQFIFQYYEEEERQRGNFPDRFSGHQFPNYSSELNVNALLLGDSALYLCASSVQTVIRGPGAQYFGPGTRLLVL.

This chain joins TRBV7-9 and TRBJ1-4; D ambiguous. The V end lost 5 bases, the J end lost 8 bases, and 18 bases lay between the germline ends. CDR1 and CDR2 (germline): SEHNR, FQNEAQ (reference sequence). The CDR3 totals 15 residues. The CDR3 sequence is CASSLESPHREKLFF. The CDR3 DNA sequence: TGTGCCAGCAGCCTAGAGTCCCCCCACCGGGAAAAACTGTTTTTT.

The chain links TRBV4-2 to TRBJ2-2, with D hard to call. The CDR3 is 11 amino acids. The ends were cut back, 6 bases at V and 5 bases at J, with 4 bases in the middle. In germline, CDR1 is LGHNA, CDR2 YNFKEQ. CDR3 in DNA: TGTGCCAGCAGGGAGACCGGGGAGCTGTTTTTT. This translates into CASRETGELFF.

The sample holds a few counts of this clone. This rearrangement joins TRBV5-1 to TRBJ2-2; D perhaps matches TRBD1 (6 bases). The V end was cut by 2 bases, the J end by 3 bases, with 17 bases between. Germline CDR1 reads SGHRS; CDR2 reads YFSETQ. The CDR3 has 17 amino acids. The CDR3 DNA is TGCGCCAGCAGCTTAGCCGTAGGGGGATCGTACACCGGGGAGCTGTTTTTT. Its translation: CASSLAVGGSYTGELFF.

The chain carries TRBV10-2 and TRBJ2-1, with no clear D. The V end lost 2 bases, the J end lost 4 bases, and 6 bases lay between the germline ends. Germline V gene data show CDR1 as WSHSY and CDR2 as SAAADI. The length of the CDR3 is 13 residues. The CDR3 coding sequence is TGCGCCAGCAGTGAGAACAGTTACAATGAGCAGTTCTTC. This sequence encodes CASSENSYNEQFF.

V usage is TRBV14 and J usage is TRBJ2-3, with 10 nucleotides matching TRBD1. CDR3 size: 15 residues. V was clipped by 7 bases and J by 5 bases; unmatched bases: 9. Germline V CDR1 and CDR2: SGHDN, FVKESK. As DNA, the CDR3 is TGTGCCAGCAACCCGACAGGGGGCAAAGGAGATACGCAGTATTTT. Protein sequence: CASNPTGGKGDTQYF.

V and J are TRBV3-1 (or the pseudogene TRBV3-2) and TRBJ1-1; TRBD1 matches at 9 bases. Germline CDR1 and CDR2: LGHDT and YNNKEL (reference sequence). Trimming took 3 bases from V and 3 from J; bases not matched to a gene: 5. The CDR3 runs to 15 residues. The CDR3, as DNA: TGTGCCAGCAGCCATTGGACAGGGGTGTACACTGAAGCTTTCTTT. Amino acid sequence: CASSHWTGVYTEAFF.

The rearrangement joins TRBV5-6 to TRBJ2-7, with 8 bases matching TRBD2. The CDR3 sequence is 14 residues long. Germline trimming cut 0 bases from V and 4 bases from J; bases unmatched to any gene: 3. Germline CDR1 is SGHDT and CDR2 is YYEEEE. This CDR3 is CASSLAGLAYEQYF. The CDR3 DNA reads as TGTGCCAGCAGCTTGGCCGGACTAGCATACGAGCAGTACTTC.

The CDR3 spells CASSKWGLAGPDTQYF. DNA for the CDR3: TGTGCCAGCAGTAAGTGGGGACTAGCGGGACCAGATACGCAGTATTTT. V usage is TRBV2 and J usage is TRBJ2-3; 13 nucleotides agree with TRBD2. Germline CDR1 and CDR2: SNHLY and FYNNEI. V was clipped by 5 bases and J by 4 bases; unmatched bases: 6. The CDR3 extends over 16 amino acids.

The rearrangement uses TRBV28 and TRBJ1-5, with no clear D. The CDR3 has 14 residues. Trimming left V 3 bases short and J 1 base short, with 7 bases between. The germline gives CDR1 MDHEN, CDR2 SYDVKM. Written as DNA, the CDR3 is TGTGCCAGCAGTTTCGGTCTGAGCAATCAGCCCCAGCATTTT. Protein sequence: CASSFGLSNQPQHF.

The chain recombines TRBV19 with TRBJ1-1; TRBD1 matches 7 bases. This CDR3 has 16 residues. Trimming cost V 4 bases and J 3 bases; bases outside gene matches: 11. The germline CDR1 and CDR2 sequences are LNHDA and SQIVND (reference sequence). The CDR3 spells CASSKNRGREDTEAFF. The CDR3 nucleotides read TGTGCCAGTAGTAAGAACAGGGGAAGGGAGGACACTGAAGCTTTCTTT.

This clone occurred once. V and J are TRBV28 and TRBJ1-3; 7 nucleotides agree with TRBD1. The germline gives CDR1 MDHEN, CDR2 SYDVKM. There are 14 residues in the CDR3. Unmatched junction bases numbered 7, after V lost 3 bases and J lost 8 bases. The CDR3 is CASSFGGGDDTIYF. For the CDR3, the DNA is TGTGCCAGCAGTTTTGGAGGGGGCGATGACACCATATATTTT.

The rearrangement uses TRBV24-1 and TRBJ1-1, with D possibly matching TRBD1 (6 bases). The germline gives CDR1 KGHDR, CDR2 SFDVKD. The CDR3 is 17 amino acids. V was trimmed by 2 bases and J by 4 bases, leaving 19 bases between them. Here the CDR3 DNA reads TGTGCCACCAGTGATTCCGCTTTCGGGGGGCTTGGCACTGAAGCTTTCTTT. It is translated as CATSDSAFGGLGTEAFF.

The rearrangement joins TRBV5-6 to TRBJ1-2; a possible D gene is TRBD1 (5 bases). Trimming removed 3 bases from V and 9 bases from J, with 18 bases in between. The germline V gene encodes CDR1 SGHDT and CDR2 YYEEEE. The CDR3 covers 14 residues. The CDR3 spells CASSYFSGEESYTF. The CDR3 nucleotides are TGTGCCAGCAGCTATTTTTCGGGGGAGGAGAGCTACACCTTC.

The rearrangement joins TRBV6-4 to TRBJ1-6; D not certain. The CDR3 extends over 15 amino acids. The germline V gene encodes CDR1 MRHNA and CDR2 SNTAGT. Trimming shortened V by 6 bases and J by 9 bases, and 18 bases separated the two germline ends. As DNA, the CDR3 is TGTGCCAGCAGCCCAAATTTCTCGGGTCCTTCACCCCTCCACTTT. This sequence encodes CASSPNFSGPSPLHF.

The chain uses TRBV24-1 and TRBJ2-1, with 7 positions matching TRBD2. V lost 3 bases and J lost 2; bases outside the gene matches: 6. This CDR3 has 16 amino acids. Germline V CDR1 and CDR2: KGHDR, SFDVKD. CDR3 nucleotides: TGTGCCACCAGTGATCCGACTAGCCCAACCTACAATGAGCAGTTCTTC. It encodes CATSDPTSPTYNEQFF.

V gene TRBV27 combines with J gene TRBJ1-1, with 8 bases that match TRBD1. The J segment lost 6 bases and the V segment lost 3 bases, leaving 6 bases of the junction unmatched. Germline assignment: CDR1 MNHEY and CDR2 SMNVEV (reference sequence). The CDR3 spans 14 residues. The DNA of the CDR3 is TGTGCCAGCAGTTTCGACAGGGGTTTCGCTGAAGCTTTCTTT. Protein: CASSFDRGFAEAFF.

This clone was recorded once. The chain employs TRBV4-2 and TRBJ2-7; D is possibly TRBD2 (5 bases). V was trimmed by 2 bases and J by 2 bases, leaving 22 bases between them. From germline, CDR1 is LGHNA and CDR2 YNFKEQ. CDR3 length: 18 amino acids. In nucleotides, the CDR3 is TGTGCCAGCAGCCAACCAGCCTTGGGCGGGCCCCCCCCCTACGAGCAGTACTTC. Protein product: CASSQPALGGPPPYEQYF.

The J gene is TRBJ1-4, the V gene TRBV3-1 (or the pseudogene TRBV3-2), with TRBD1 identical over 8 bases. Trimming cost V 4 bases and J 12 bases; bases outside gene matches: 4. CDR3 length equals 12 residues. From germline, CDR1 is LGHDT and CDR2 YNNKEL (reference sequence). The CDR3 reads CASSRTGLELFF. In DNA, the CDR3 is TGTGCCAGCAGCCGGACAGGGCTGGAACTGTTTTTT.